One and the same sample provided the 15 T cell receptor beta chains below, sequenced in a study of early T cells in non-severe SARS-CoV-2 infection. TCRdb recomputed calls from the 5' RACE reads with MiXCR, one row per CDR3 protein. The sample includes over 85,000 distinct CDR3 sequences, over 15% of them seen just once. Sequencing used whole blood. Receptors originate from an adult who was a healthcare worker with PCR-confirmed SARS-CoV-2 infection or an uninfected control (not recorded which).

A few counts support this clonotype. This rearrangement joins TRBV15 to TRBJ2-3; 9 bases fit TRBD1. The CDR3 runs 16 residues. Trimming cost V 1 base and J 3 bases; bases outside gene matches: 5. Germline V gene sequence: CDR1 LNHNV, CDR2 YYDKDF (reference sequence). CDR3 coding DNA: TGTGCCACCAGCAGAGCGTCGACAGGGGGAACAGATACGCAGTATTTT. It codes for CATSRASTGGTDTQYF. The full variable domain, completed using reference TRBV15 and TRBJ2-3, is DAMVIQNPRYQVTQFGKPVTLSCSQTLNHNVMYWYQQKSSQAPKLLFHYYDKDFNNEADTPDNFQSRRPNTSFCFLDIRSPGLGDTAMYLCATSRASTGGTDTQYFGPGTRLTVL.

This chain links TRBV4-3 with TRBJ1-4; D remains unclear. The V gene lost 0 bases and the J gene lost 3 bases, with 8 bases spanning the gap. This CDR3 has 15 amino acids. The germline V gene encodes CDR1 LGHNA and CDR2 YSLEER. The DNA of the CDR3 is TGCGCCAGCAGCCAAGAGGTGTTTTCTAATGAAAAACTGTTTTTT. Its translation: CASSQEVFSNEKLFF.

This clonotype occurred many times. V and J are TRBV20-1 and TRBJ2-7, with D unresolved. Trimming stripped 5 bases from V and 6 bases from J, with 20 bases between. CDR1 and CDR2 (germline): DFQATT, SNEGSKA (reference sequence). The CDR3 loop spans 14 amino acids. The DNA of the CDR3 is TGCAGTGCTGGTCCCACTGGCAGAGTTGGCGAGCAGTACTTC. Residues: CSAGPTGRVGEQYF.

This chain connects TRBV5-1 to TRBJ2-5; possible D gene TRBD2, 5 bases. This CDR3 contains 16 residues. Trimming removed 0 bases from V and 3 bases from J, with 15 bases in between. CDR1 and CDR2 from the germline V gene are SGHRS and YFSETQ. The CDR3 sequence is CASSLATGGREETQYF. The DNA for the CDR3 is TGCGCCAGCAGCTTGGCAACCGGCGGGCGGGAAGAGACCCAGTACTTC.

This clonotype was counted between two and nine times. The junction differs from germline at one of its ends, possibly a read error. CDR3: CASSSGQGAQAGELFF. For the CDR3, the DNA is TGTGCCAGCAGCTCGGGACAGGGGGCTCAGGCCGGGGAGCTTTTTTTT. The chain carries TRBV7-2 and TRBJ2-2, with 12 bases lining up with TRBD1. The germline CDR1 and CDR2 sequences are SGHTA and FQGNSA. This CDR3 spans 16 amino acids.

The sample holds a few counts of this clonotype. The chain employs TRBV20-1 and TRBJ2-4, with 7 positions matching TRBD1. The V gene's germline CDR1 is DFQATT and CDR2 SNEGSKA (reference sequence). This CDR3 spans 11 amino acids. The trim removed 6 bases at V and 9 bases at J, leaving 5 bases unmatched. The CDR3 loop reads CSARQGSIQYF. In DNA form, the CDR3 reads TGCAGTGCAAGACAGGGCTCCATTCAGTACTTC.

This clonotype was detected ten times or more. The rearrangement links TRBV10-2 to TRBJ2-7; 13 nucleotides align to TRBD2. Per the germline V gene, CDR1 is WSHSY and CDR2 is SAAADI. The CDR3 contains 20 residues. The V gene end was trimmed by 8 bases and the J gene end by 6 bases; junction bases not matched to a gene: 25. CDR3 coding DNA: TGCGCCAGCGCCGGACAGGGGGCATGGACTAGCGGGAGAAGGTTGTTCGAGCAGTACTTC. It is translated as CASAGQGAWTSGRRLFEQYF.

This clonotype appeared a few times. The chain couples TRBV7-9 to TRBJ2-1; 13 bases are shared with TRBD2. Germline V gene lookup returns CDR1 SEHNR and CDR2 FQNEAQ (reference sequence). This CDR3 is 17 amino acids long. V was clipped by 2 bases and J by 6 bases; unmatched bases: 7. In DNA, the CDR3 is TGTGCCAGCAGCTTAAGAGGGAGGACTAGCGGGAGCAATGAGCAGTTCTTC. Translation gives CASSLRGRTSGSNEQFF.

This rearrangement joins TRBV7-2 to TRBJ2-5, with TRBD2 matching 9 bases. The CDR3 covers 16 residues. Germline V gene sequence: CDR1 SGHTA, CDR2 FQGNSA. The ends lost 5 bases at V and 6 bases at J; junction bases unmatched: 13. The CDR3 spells CASSPPWSSGSKTQYF. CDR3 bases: TGTGCCAGCAGCCCCCCCTGGAGTAGCGGGAGTAAGACCCAGTACTTC.

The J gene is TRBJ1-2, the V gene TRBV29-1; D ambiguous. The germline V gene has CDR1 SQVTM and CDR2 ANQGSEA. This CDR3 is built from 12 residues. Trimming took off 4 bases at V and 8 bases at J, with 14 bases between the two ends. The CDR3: CSVGDWDRGYTF. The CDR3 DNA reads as TGCAGCGTTGGAGACTGGGATCGCGGCTACACCTTC.

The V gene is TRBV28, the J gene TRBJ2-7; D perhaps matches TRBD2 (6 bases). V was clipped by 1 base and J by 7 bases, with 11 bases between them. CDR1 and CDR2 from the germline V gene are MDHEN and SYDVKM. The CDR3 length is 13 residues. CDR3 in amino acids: CASSLSPGGEQYF. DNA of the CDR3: TGTGCCAGCAGTTTATCTCCTGGGGGGGAGCAGTACTTC.

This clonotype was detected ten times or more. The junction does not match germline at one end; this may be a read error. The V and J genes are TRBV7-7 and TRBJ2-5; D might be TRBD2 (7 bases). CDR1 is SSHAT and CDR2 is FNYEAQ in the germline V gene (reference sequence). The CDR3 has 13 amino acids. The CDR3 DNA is TGTGCTAGCAGCCGGGGGGCGGAAGAGACCCAGTACTTC. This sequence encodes CASSRGAEETQYF. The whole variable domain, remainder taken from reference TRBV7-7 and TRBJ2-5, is GAGVSQSPRYKVTKRGQDVTLRCDPISSHATLYWYQQALGQGPEFLTYFNYEAQPDKSGLPSDRFSAERPEGSISTLTIQRTEQRDSAMYRCASSRGAEETQYFGPGTRLLVL.

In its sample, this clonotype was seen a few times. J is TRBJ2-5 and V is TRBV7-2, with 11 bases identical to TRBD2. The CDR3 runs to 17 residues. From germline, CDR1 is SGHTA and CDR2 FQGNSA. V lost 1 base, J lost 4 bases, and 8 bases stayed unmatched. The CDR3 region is CASSLGLAGGLAETQYF. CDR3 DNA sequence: TGTGCCAGCAGCTTAGGCCTAGCGGGAGGACTGGCAGAGACCCAGTACTTC.

CDR3 amino acids: CASTTKGLSNSYNEQFF. The CDR3 DNA reads TGTGCCAGCACCACAAAAGGGCTCAGTAACTCCTACAATGAGCAGTTCTTC. The chain joins TRBV7-8 to TRBJ2-1; D is undetermined. The length of the CDR3 is 17 residues. CDR1 SGHVS and CDR2 FQNEAQ come from the germline V gene. Trimming shortened V by 7 bases and J by 0 bases, and 19 bases separated the two germline ends.

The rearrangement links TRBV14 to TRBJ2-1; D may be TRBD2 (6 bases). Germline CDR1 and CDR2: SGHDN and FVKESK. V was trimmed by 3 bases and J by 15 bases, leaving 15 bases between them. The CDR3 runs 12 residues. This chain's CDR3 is CASSQPGLSLFF. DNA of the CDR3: TGTGCCAGCAGCCAGCCGGGACTTTCTTTGTTCTTC.